This T cell receptor (beta chain) was identified in a study of blood T cell repertoires in COVID-19. Study-level background: Samples of COVID-19 (acute and convalescent) were obtained from the United States, Italy and Spain. Sources were T cells, B-cell-depleted T cells, or PBMCs; the material itself was cDNA or gDNA.

Per germline, CDR1 KGHDR and CDR2 SFDVKD. V was clipped by 9 bases and J by 3 bases; unmatched bases: 3. The CDR3 extends over 12 amino acids. Per the original methods: Estimation of nucleated cell counts relied on the amplification of reference gene primers. Measured with immunoSEQ multiplex PCR; TCRdb has only the in-frame clones, and not every one. V and J calls and clone size are as listed in that table; D and trimming were resolved from the DNA. Here the sample spans approximately 160,000 clones, roughly 83% being singletons. Sequencing was performed on peripheral blood. V and J are TRBV24-1 and TRBJ2-5; 7 nucleotides line up with TRBD2. The clonotype comes from a man aged 18 to 35 with active or convalescent COVID-19. CDR3 nucleotides: TGTGCCACCGCTAGCGGTAAAGAGACCCAGTACTTC. Amino acids: CATASGKETQYF.